The clone carrying this T cell receptor beta chain was counted at least ten times. The data derive from a study of blood T cells in healthy people across ages. Primed by a sample-barcoded 5' primer and a J-beta primer mix, a second PCR proceeded for 7 to 11 cycles. Using its own MiXCR run on the 5' RACE reads, TCRdb lists one record per CDR3 protein. The sample records about 1.1 million distinct CDR3 sequences, 35% to 45% being singletons. This CDR3 is built from 12 residues. Germline assignment: CDR1 SQVTM and CDR2 ANQGSEA. V shed 1 base and J shed 2 bases, with 5 bases lying between them. The receptor was derived from a man aged 18 to 29 in good health. The chain employs TRBV29-1 and TRBJ1-2; D uncertain. Material for sequencing was blood. The CDR3 sequence: CSVEVRNYGYTF. Here the CDR3 DNA reads TGCAGCGTTGAAGTTCGAAACTATGGCTACACCTTC.